This entry lists 5 T cell receptor beta chains sequenced from one sample in a study of cytomegalovirus exposure and HLA in healthy donors. Primers for the PCR totalled 60 Vbeta and 13 Jbeta. Here immunoSEQ multiplex PCR was the method, and the copy in TCRdb shows in-frame clones only, minus some. The sample includes over 200,000 clones, around 73% of them seen just once. The sample consisted of PBMCs. The receptors were sampled from a male donor in good health and CMV-seronegative.

The CDR3 is CASRGSAGYGNEQYF. CDR3 sequence (DNA): TGTGCCAGCAGAGGGTCAGCGGGGTATGGGAACGAGCAGTACTTC. V gene TRBV2 combines with J gene TRBJ2-5, with 7 bases identical to TRBD2. The last part of the DNA fits TRBJ2-7 better; the J call may be wrong. Germline values: CDR1 SNHLY, CDR2 FYNNEI. The CDR3 covers 15 residues.

This clone was seen more than once but under ten times. The chain joins TRBV25-1 to TRBJ1-1, with 7 bases matching TRBD1. The CDR3 has 14 residues. Germline-derived CDR1 and CDR2 are MGHDK and SYGVNS. V was pared by 7 bases and J by 1 base, with 6 bases of the junction left unmatched. The CDR3 protein is CASTGGLTNTEAFF. The CDR3, as DNA: TGTGCCAGCACAGGGGGGCTTACGAACACTGAAGCTTTCTTT.

In nucleotides, the CDR3 is TGTGCCAGCAGCGTAGACCCCGGCACCGGGACAGTGCTCTACGAGCAGTACTTC. It specifies CASSVDPGTGTVLYEQYF. The rearrangement uses TRBV9 and TRBJ2-7; TRBD1 matches at 7 bases. Germline V gives CDR1 SGDLS, CDR2 YYNGEE. The CDR3 spans 18 residues. V dropped 0 bases and J dropped 3; count of bases not matched to a gene: 15. The full variable domain, with the rest looked up from reference TRBV9 and TRBJ2-7, is DSGVTQTPKHLITATGQRVTLRCSPRSGDLSVYWYQQSLDQGLQFLIQYYNGEERAKGNILERFSAQQFPDLHSELNLSSLELGDSALYFCASSVDPGTGTVLYEQYFGPGTRLTVT.

This clone has only one observation. Other nucleotide sequences from this sample produce the same CDR3. The genes are TRBV10-3 and TRBJ2-7, with TRBD1 as a possible D gene (5 bases). Between the trimmed V and J ends, which lost 0 bases and 1 base, there was a span of 10 bases. This CDR3 has 15 residues. Germline loops: CDR1 ENHRY, CDR2 SYGVKD. The DNA of the CDR3 is TGTGCCATCAGTGAGTCCGGTCAGGGATCCTACGAGCAGTACTTC. Residues: CAISESGQGSYEQYF.

The gene calls are TRBV5-1 and TRBJ1-1; TRBD1 aligns across 7 bases. The CDR3 totals 15 residues. V lost 0 bases and J lost 0; bases outside the gene matches: 2. Germline values: CDR1 SGHRS, CDR2 YFSETQ. The CDR3 nucleotides read TGCGCCAGCAGCTTGGAGACAGGGTTGAACACTGAAGCTTTCTTT. It encodes CASSLETGLNTEAFF.